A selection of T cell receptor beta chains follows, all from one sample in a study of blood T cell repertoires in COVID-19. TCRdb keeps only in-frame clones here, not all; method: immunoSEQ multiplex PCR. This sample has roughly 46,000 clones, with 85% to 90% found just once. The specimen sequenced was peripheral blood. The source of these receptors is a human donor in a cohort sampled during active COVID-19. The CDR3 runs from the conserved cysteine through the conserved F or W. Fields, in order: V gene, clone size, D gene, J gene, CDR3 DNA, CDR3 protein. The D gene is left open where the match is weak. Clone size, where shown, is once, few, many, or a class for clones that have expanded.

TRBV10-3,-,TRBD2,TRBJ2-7,TGTGCCATTTCGACTAGCGGGAGGGGCGAGCAGTACTTC,CAISTSGRGEQYF
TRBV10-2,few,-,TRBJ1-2,TGCGCCAGCAGCCCAATCGGGGAGGGCTACACCTTC,CASSPIGEGYTF
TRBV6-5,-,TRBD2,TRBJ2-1,TGTGCCAGCAGTCTTCGGGAGGGTCCCAATGAGCAGTTCTTC,CASSLREGPNEQFF
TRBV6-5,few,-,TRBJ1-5,TGTGCCAGCTCGCGGGAGCGCAATCAGCCCCAGCATTTT,CASSRERNQPQHF
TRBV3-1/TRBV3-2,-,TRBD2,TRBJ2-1,TGTGCCAGCAGCCCGTACTTGACTAGCGGTGAGCAGTTCTTC,CASSPYLTSGEQFF
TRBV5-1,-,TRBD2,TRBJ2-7,TGCGCCAGCAGCCCAAGGACTAGCTTAGACGAGCAGTACTTC,CASSPRTSLDEQYF
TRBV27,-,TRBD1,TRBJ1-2,TGTGCCAGCAGTCCGGAATGGGGACAGACTGGGTACACCTTC,CASSPEWGQTGYTF
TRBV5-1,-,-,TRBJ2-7,TGCGCCAGCAGCTTGGCCGGTACACAGACGATAGCCTACGAGCAGTACTTC,CASSLAGTQTIAYEQYF
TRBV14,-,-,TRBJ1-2,TGTGCCAGCAGCCAAGTCTTGGAGGGAAACTACACCTTC,CASSQVLEGNYTF
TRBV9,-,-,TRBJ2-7,TGTGCCAGCAGCCCTGGGGCCGAACCTTCCTACGAGCAGTACTTC,CASSPGAEPSYEQYF
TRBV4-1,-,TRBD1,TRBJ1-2,TGCGCCAGCAGCCCCAGGGGGGCGGGTTATGGCTACACCTTC,CASSPRGAGYGYTF
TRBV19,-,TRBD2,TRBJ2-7,TGTGCCAGTAGTATAGGGGGACTAGCCTACGAGCAGTACTTC,CASSIGGLAYEQYF
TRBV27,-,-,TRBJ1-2,TGTGCCAGCACACAGGAGACCTACTATGGCTACACCTTC,CASTQETYYGYTF
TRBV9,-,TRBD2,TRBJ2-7,TGTGCCAGCAGCCCGGGGACTAGTGGGGAGCAGTACTTC,CASSPGTSGEQYF
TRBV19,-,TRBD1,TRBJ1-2,TGTGCCAGTAGCCGGACAGGGGGCAACTATGGCTACACCTTC,CASSRTGGNYGYTF
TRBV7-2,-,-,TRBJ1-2,TGTGCCAGCAGCCAACAGGGACCTAGATATGGCTACACCTTC,CASSQQGPRYGYTF
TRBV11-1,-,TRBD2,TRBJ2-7,TGTGCCAGCAGCTTAGCACGGGCTAGCGGGGGGTCGGACGAGCAGTACTTC,CASSLARASGGSDEQYF
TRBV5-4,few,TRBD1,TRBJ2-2,TGTGCCAGCAGCCGAGGACAGGGGGCGCAGGACACCGGGGAGCTGTTTTTT,CASSRGQGAQDTGELFF
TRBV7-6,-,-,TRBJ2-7,TGTGCCAGCAGTTACGGGAGCTCCTACGAGCAGTACTTC,CASSYGSSYEQYF
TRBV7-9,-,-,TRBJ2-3,TGTGCCAGCAGCCCCGGACAGACAGATACGCAGTATTTT,CASSPGQTDTQYF
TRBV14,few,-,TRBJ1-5,TGTGCCACCAGGTACGGGGTCAATCAGCCCCAGCATTTT,CATRYGVNQPQHF
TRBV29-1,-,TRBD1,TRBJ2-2,TGCAGCGTTCAAGGGACAGGGAACACCGGGGAGCTGTTTTTT,CSVQGTGNTGELFF
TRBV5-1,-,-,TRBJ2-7,TGCGCCAGCAGCTTCCAGGGGAGGGACGAGCAGTACTTC,CASSFQGRDEQYF
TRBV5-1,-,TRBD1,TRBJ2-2,TGCGCCAGCAGCTTGACCGACAGGGGGCTAGAAACCGGGGAGCTGTTTTTT,CASSLTDRGLETGELFF
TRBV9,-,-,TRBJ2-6,TGTGCCAGCAGCGAGAGCTCTGGGGCCAACGTCCTGACTTTC,CASSESSGANVLTF
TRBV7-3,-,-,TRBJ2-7,TGTGCCAGCAGCTTAATGATGGAGCGGCGCGGCCCCTACGAGCAGTACTTC,CASSLMMERRGPYEQYF
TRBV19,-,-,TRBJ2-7,TGTGCCAGTAGTTCGGGGGGCTTGGGAGAGCAGTACTTC,CASSSGGLGEQYF
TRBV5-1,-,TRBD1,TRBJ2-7,TGCGCCAGCAGCGTGCCGGGACAGACCCCCGAGCAGTACTTC,CASSVPGQTPEQYF
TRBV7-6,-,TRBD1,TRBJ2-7,TGTGCCAGCAGTTCCCAGACAGGGGAGTTGGGACACGAGCAGTACTTC,CASSSQTGELGHEQYF
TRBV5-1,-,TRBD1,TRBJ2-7,TGCGCCAGCAGCTTGGGACAGGGCACGAACGAGCAGTACTTC,CASSLGQGTNEQYF
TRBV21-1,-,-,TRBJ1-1,TGTGCCAGCCCGGCGGACAGGGGGCACATGAACACTGAAGCTTTCTTT,CASPADRGHMNTEAFF
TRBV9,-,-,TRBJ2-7,TGTGCCAGCAGCCCCCACTACTCCTACGAGCAGTACTTC,CASSPHYSYEQYF
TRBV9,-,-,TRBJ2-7,TGTGCCAGCAGCGGGGGCCAGGGTATCAGTTACGAGCAGTACTTC,CASSGGQGISYEQYF
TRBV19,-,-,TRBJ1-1,TGTGCCAGTAGTAAACAGGGGAACACTGAAGCTTTCTTT,CASSKQGNTEAFF
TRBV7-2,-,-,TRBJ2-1,TGTGCCAGCCCGCGAGGTCTCCAGGGGGGATCAGACAATGAGCAGTTCTTC,CASPRGLQGGSDNEQFF
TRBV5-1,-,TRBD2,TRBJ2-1,TGCGCCAGCAGCTTGGTTCGGGGACTAACCAATGAGCAGTTCTTC,CASSLVRGLTNEQFF
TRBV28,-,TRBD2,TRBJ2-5,TGTGCCAGCACTAGCGGGAGGGCCATGGAGACCCAGTACTTC,CASTSGRAMETQYF
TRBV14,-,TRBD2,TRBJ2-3,TGTGCCAGCAGCCAAGAAGGGGGCGGGAGGGCCTTT,CASSQEGGGRAF
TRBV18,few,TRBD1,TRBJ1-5,TGTGCCAGCTCACCACAAGGGACAGTGGGGAATAGGCCCCAGCATTTT,CASSPQGTVGNRPQHF
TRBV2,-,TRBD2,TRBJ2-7,TGTGCCAGCCACGGACTAGCGGCCTCCTACGAGCAGTACTTC,CASHGLAASYEQYF
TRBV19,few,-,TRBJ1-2,TGTGCCAGTAGTATAGCCAATACAGGAAACGGCTACACCTTC,CASSIANTGNGYTF
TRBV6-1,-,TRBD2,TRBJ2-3,TGTGCCAGCAGTGAAGCGCGTGGGCGGGGGACCACAGATACGCAGTATTTT,CASSEARGRGTTDTQYF
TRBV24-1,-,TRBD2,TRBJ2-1,TGTGCCACCAGTGATTCTCGGACTAGCGGAAACAATGAGCAGTTCTTC,CATSDSRTSGNNEQFF
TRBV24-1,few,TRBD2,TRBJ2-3,TGTGCCACCAGTGAAGCAGCTAGCGGAAACACAGATACGCAGTATTTT,CATSEAASGNTDTQYF
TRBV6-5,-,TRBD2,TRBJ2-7,TGTGCCAGCAGTTACGAGCGGGAGGCGTACGAGCAGTACTTC,CASSYEREAYEQYF
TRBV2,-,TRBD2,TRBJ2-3,TGTGCCAGCCGGGGCGGGAGGGCCTCCGATACGCAGTATTTT,CASRGGRASDTQYF
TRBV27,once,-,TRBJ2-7,TGTGCCAGCAGTTTGGGGCACCTTCCCTCCTACGAGCAGTACTTC,CASSLGHLPSYEQYF
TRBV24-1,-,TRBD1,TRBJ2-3,TGTGCCACTATACAGGGGCGGAGGAAAACAGATACGCAGTATTTT,CATIQGRRKTDTQYF
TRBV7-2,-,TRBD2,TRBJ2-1,TGTGCCAGCAGCTTAGCTAGCGGGGTGTACAATGAGCAGTTCTTC,CASSLASGVYNEQFF
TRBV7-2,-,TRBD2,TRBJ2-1,TGTGCCAGCAGCTTACTAGCGGGAGGATACAATGAGCAGTTCTTC,CASSLLAGGYNEQFF
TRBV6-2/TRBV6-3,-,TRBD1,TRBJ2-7,TGTGCCAGCAGCAACTCCGGGACAGCCTACGAGCAGTACTTC,CASSNSGTAYEQYF
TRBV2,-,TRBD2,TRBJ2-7,TGTGCCAGCACTCTGGGGGGGGACGAGCAGTACTTC,CASTLGGDEQYF
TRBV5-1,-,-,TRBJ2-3,TGCGCCAGCAGCCCCCTCCCAGATACGCAGTATTTT,CASSPLPDTQYF